The clone carrying this TCR beta chain was counted at least ten times. The data were taken from a study of early T cells in non-severe SARS-CoV-2 infection. TCRdb analysed the 5' RACE reads with MiXCR anew, one entry per CDR3 protein. The sample shows tens of thousands of distinct CDR3 sequences, roughly 13% of them seen only once. The CDR3 is made up of 16 amino acids. Germline values: CDR1 SGHTA, CDR2 FQGNSA. With 5 bases removed from V and 2 bases from J, the gap between germline ends came to 13 bases. This chain links TRBV7-2 with TRBJ1-6; D remains unclear. The TCR originated in an adult who was a healthcare worker with PCR-confirmed SARS-CoV-2 infection or an uninfected control (not recorded which). Material for sequencing was whole blood. CDR3 sequence (DNA): TGTGCCAGCAGCCCCCTAGCGGGAGCCTATAATTCACCCCTCCACTTT. Amino acid sequence: CASSPLAGAYNSPLHF.